Below, 2 T cell receptor beta chains from the same sample are listed, as sequenced in a study of blood T cell repertoires in COVID-19. Repertoires were generated with immunoSEQ multiplex PCR, while TCRdb's copy carries only in-frame clones and drops some. The sample comprises 180,000 or so clones, around 85% of which are singletons, and roughly 1.1% rests with the top ten. Material: peripheral blood. Receptors were obtained from a man between 60 and 70 years old who had recovered from COVID-19.

This chain joins TRBV29-1 and TRBJ2-5; D remains ambiguous. The CDR3 covers 11 residues. The germline gives CDR1 SQVTM, CDR2 ANQGSEA. V shed 3 bases and J shed 7 bases, with 9 bases lying between them. The CDR3 reads CSVESGRTQYF. CDR3 DNA sequence: TGCAGCGTTGAGTCGGGTCGGACCCAGTACTTC.

The V and J genes are TRBV6-5 and TRBJ2-5; 9 bases map to TRBD1. J gave up 8 bases and V 5 bases, and 12 bases lay outside the gene matches. This CDR3 comprises 15 residues. Germline assignment: CDR1 MNHEY and CDR2 SVGAGI. CDR3 protein: CASSPLFPGQGTQYF. The CDR3 DNA reads as TGTGCCAGCAGTCCCCTTTTCCCGGGACAGGGCACCCAGTACTTC.